Sequencing of this TCR beta chain was carried out in a study of response to subunit inactivated influenza vaccine. TCRdb ran MiXCR on the RT-PCR reads and lists one entry per CDR3 protein. The data show about 500,000 distinct CDR3 sequences, more than 15% seen once. Study outcomes and limitations: That few new T cells are recruited by each seasonal influenza vaccination was the authors' suggestion.

This clonotype came up a few times. Its antigen is unidentified. In germline, CDR1 is KGHDR, CDR2 SFDVKD. Germline trimming cut 9 bases from V and 1 base from J; bases unmatched to any gene: 2. The CDR3 runs to 13 residues. The chain employs TRBV24-1 and TRBJ1-1; 9 bases map to TRBD1. This sequence was found in a man aged 50-75 years who received an inactivated influenza vaccine. The specimen was CD4+ T cells sorted from PBMCs, collected around 25 months after vaccination. DNA of the CDR3: TGTGCCACCCGGACAGGGGAGAACACTGAAGCTTTCTTT. Protein: CATRTGENTEAFF.